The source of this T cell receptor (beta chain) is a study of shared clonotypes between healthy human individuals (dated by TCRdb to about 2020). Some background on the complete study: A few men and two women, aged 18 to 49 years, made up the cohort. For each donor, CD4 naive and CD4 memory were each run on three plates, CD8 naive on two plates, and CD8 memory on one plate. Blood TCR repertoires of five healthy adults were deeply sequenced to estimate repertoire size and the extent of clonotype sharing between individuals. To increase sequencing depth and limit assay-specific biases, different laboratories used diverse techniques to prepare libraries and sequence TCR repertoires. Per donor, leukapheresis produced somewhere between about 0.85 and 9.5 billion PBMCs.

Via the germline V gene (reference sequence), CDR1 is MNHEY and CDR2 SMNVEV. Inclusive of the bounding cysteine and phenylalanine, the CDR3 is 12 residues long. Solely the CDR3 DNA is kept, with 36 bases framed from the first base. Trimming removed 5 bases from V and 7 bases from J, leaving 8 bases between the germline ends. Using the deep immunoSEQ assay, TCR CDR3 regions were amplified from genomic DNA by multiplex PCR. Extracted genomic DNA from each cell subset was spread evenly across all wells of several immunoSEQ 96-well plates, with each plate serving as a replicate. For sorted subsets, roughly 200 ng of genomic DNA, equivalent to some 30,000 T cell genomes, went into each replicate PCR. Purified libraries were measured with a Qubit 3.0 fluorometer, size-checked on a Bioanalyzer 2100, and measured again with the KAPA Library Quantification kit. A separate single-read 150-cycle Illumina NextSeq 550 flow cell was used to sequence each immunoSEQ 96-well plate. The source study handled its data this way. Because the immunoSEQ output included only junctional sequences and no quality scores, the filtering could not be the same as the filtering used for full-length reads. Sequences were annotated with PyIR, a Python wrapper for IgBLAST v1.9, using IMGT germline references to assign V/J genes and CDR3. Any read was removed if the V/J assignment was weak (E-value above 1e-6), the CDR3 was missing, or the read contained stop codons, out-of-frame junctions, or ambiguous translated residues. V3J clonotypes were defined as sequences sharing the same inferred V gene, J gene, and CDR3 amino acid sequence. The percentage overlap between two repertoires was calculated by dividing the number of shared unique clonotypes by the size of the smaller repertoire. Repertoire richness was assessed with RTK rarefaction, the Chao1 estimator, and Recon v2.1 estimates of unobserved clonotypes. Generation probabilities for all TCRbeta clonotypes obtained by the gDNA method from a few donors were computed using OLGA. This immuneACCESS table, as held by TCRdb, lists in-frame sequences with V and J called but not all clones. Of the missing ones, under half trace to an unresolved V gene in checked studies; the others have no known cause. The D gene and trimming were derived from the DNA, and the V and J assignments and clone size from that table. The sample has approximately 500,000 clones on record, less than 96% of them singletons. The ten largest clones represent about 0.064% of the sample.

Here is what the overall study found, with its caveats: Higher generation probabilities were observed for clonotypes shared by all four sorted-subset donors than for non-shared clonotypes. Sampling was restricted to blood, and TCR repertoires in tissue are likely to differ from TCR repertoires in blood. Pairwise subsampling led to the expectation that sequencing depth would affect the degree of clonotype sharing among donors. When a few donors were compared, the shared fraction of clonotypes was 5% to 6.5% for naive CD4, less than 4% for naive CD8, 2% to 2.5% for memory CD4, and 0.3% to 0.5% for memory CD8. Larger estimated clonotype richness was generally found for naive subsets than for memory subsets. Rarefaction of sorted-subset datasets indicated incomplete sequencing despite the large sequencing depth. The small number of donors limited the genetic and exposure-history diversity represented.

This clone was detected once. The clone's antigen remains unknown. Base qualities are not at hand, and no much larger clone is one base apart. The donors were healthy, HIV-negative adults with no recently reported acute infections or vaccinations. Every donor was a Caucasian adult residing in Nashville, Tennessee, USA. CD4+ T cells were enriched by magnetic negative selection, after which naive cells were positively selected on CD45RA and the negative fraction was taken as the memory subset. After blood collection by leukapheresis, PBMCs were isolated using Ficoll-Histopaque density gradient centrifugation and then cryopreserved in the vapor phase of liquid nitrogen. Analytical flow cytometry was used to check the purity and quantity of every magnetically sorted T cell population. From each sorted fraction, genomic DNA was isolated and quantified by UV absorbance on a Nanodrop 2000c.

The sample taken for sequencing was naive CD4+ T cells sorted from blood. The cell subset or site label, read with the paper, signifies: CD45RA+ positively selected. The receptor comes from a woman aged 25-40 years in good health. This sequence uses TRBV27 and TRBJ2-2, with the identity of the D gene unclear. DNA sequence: TGTGCCAGCAGTCCCCCCGTCGGGGAGCTGTTTTTT. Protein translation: CASSPPVGELFF.